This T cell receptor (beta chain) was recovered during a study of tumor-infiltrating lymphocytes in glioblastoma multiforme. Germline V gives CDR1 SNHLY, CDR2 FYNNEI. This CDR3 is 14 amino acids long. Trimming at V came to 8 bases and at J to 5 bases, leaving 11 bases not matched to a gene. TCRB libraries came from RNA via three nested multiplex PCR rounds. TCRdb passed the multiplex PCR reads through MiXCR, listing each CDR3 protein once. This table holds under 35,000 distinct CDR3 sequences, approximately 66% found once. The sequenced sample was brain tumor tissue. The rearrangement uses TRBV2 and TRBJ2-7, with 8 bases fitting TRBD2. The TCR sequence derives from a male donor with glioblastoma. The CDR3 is CASGTGTSVNEQYF. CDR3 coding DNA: TGTGCCAGCGGGACCGGGACTAGTGTTAACGAGCAGTACTTC.